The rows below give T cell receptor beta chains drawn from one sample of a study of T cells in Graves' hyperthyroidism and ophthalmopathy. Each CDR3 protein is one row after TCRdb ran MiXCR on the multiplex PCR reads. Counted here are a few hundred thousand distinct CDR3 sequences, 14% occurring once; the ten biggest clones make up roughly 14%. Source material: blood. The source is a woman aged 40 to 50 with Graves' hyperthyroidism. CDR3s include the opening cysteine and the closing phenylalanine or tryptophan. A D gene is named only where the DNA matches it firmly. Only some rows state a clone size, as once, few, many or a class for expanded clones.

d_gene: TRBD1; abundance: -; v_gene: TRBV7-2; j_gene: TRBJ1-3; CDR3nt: TGTGCCAGCAGCTCTCAGACAGGGCCTGGAAACACCATATATTTT; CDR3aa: CASSSQTGPGNTIYF
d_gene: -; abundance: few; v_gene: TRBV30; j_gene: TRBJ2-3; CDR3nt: TGTGCCTGGAGTGTACGAATGGCAGATACGCAGTATTTT; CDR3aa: CAWSVRMADTQYF
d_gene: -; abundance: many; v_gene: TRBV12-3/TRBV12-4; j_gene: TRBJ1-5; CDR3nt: TGTGCCAGCAGTTTACAGGGGCTCAAACAGCCCCAGCATTTT; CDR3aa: CASSLQGLKQPQHF
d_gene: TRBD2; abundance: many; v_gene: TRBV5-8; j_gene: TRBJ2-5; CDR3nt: TGTGCCAGCAGCTTGGCGTCGGTAGCGGGGCAGACCCAGTACTTC; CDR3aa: CASSLASVAGQTQYF
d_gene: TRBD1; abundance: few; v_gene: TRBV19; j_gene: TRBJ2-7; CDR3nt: TGTGCCAGTAGTACTTTTCAGGGGGTCGAGCAGTACTTC; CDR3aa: CASSTFQGVEQYF
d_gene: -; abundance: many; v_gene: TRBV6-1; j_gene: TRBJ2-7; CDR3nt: TGTGCCAGCAGTGTACAAGCAGGGGACGGCGAGCAGTACTTC; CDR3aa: CASSVQAGDGEQYF
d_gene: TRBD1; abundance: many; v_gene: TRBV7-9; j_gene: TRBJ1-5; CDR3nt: TGTGCCAGCAGATGGGACAGCGCTATTCAGCCCCAGCATTTT; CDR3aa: CASRWDSAIQPQHF
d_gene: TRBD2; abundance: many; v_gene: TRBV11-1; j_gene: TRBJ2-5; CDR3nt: TGTGCCAGCACGGCGACTAGCGAAGAGACCCAGTACTTC; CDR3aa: CASTATSEETQYF
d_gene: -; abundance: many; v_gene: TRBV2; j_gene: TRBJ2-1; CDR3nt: TGTGCCAGCAGTGAACGGGGCCAGCGGACTAATGAGCAGTTCTTC; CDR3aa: CASSERGQRTNEQFF
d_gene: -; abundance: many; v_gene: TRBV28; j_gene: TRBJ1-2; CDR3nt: TGTGCCAGCAGTTCCATCCTCGGCGGGGGGGCTAACTATGGCTACACCTTC; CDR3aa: CASSSILGGGANYGYTF
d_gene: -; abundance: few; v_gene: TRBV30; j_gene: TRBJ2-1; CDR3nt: TGTGCCTGGAGAGGTCCCCTGGGGGTCAATGAGCAGTTCTTC; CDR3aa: CAWRGPLGVNEQFF
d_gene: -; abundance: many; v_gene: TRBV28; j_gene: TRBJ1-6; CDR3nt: TGTGCCAGCAGTTTCCGGGCCAGGTCCCTCCACTTT; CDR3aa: CASSFRARSLHF
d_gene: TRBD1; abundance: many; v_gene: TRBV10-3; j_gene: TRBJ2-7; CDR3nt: TGTGCCATCAGTGAGTTGACAGGGATAGGCGACGAGCAGTACTTC; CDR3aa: CAISELTGIGDEQYF
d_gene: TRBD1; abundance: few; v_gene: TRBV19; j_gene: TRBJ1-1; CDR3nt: TGTGCCAGTAGTCCCGACAGGGCTTCTGAAGCTTTCTTT; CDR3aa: CASSPDRASEAFF
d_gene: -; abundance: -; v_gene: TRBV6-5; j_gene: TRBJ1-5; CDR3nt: TGTGCCAGCAGTTATTCGGGGACTAGCAATCAGCCCCAGCATTTT; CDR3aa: CASSYSGTSNQPQHF
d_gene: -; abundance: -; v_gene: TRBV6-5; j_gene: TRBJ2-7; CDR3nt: TGTGCCAGCAGTTACTCGAGTTCACTCCAGCAACCCTACGAGCAGTACTTC; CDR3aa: CASSYSSSLQQPYEQYF
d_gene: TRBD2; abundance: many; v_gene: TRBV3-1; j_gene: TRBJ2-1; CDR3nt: TGTGCCAGCAGAAGGAGCGGGGGTTACAATGAGCAGTTCTTC; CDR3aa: CASRRSGGYNEQFF
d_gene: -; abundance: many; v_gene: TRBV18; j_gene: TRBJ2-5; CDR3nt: TGTGCCAGCTCAGCCGGGACGGAGGCGACCCAGTACTTC; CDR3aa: CASSAGTEATQYF
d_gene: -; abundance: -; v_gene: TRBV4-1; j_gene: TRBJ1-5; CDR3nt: TGCGCCAGCGTTAATCAGCCCCAGCATTTT; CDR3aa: CASVNQPQHF
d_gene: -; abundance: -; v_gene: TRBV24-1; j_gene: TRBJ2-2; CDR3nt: TGTGCCACCAGTGATCAATCTCCTGACACCGGGGAGCTGTTTTTT; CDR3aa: CATSDQSPDTGELFF
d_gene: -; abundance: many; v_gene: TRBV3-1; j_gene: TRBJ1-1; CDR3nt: TGTGCCAGCAGGCAGGGGATCATGAACACTGAAGCTTTCTTT; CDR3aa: CASRQGIMNTEAFF
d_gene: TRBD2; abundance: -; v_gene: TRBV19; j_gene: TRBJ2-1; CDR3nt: TGTGCCAGTAGTATAGATCCGACTAGCGGGAGAAACAATGAGCAGTTCTTC; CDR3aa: CASSIDPTSGRNNEQFF
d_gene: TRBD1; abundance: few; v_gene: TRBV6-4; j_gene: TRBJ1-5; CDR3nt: TGTGCGGCGGGGGAGGGACAGGTCAATCAGCCCCAGCATTTT; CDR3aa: CAAGEGQVNQPQHF
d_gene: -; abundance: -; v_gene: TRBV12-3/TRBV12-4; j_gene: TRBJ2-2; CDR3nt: TGTGCCAGCAGTTTAGCGGGAGGACTTCTTTCGGGGGAGCTGTTTTTT; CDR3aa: CASSLAGGLLSGELFF
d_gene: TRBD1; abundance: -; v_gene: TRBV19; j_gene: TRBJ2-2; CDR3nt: TGTGCCAGTACCGACAGGGGAAGCACCGGGGAGCTGTTTTTT; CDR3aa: CASTDRGSTGELFF
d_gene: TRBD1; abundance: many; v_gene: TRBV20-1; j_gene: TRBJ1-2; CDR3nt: TGCAGTGCTTCCCGGGACAGGGGATTCGGCTACACCTTC; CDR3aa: CSASRDRGFGYTF
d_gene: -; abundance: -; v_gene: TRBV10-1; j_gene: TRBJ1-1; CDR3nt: TGCGCCAGCAGTGAGTCGACTGACTTGAACACTGAAGCTTTCTTT; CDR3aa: CASSESTDLNTEAFF